This T cell receptor (beta chain) was sequenced in a study of blood T cells in healthy people across ages. This clonotype was seen just once. With a J-beta primer mix and a sample-barcoded 5' primer, a second PCR ran roughly 6 to 12 cycles. TCRdb re-called the 5' RACE reads with MiXCR, one entry per CDR3 protein. The sample has around 1.7 million distinct CDR3 sequences, 28% seen once. The origin of this receptor is a young woman in good health. The specimen was blood.

The CDR3 DNA reads as TGTGCCAGCAGCTTCAGGGGGGACAGGGTAGGCAATGAGCAGTACTTC. This gives the protein CASSFRGDRVGNEQYF. J is TRBJ2-7 and V is TRBV7-2; 9 bases agree with TRBD1. Unmatched junction bases numbered 13, after V lost 3 bases and J lost 7 bases. The CDR3 totals 16 residues. Germline CDR1 and CDR2: SGHTA and FQGNSA.